This T cell receptor beta chain emerged from a study of shared clonotypes between healthy human individuals. Study-level background: Three plates each covered CD4 naive and memory; CD8 naive two, CD8 memory one.

Whole-study findings and limits: Generation probability values for non-shared clonotypes were lower than those for clonotypes shared by all four donors. Shared across a handful of donors were roughly 5.3% of the naive CD4 clonotypes.

The CDR3 contains 13 residues. Trimming took off 9 bases at V and 2 bases at J, with 14 bases between the two ends. Germline-derived CDR1 and CDR2 are SNHLY and FYNNEI. Template for every sorted-subset replicate PCR totaled 150 to 250 ng DNA, roughly 30,000 T cell genomes. Sequencing was performed with immunoSEQ multiplex PCR; in TCRdb, only in-frame clones are kept and a portion is missing. The sample lists some 1.5 million clones, approximately 96% occurring once. Notes on this clone: Its antigen is undetermined.

This TCR derives from a young man in good health. Sequencing was carried out using naive CD4+ T cells sorted from blood. Subset in this sample: CD45RA+ positively selected. V is TRBV2 and J is TRBJ2-7, with D possibly matching TRBD2 (6 bases). In DNA form, the CDR3 reads TGTGCCAGTTTAGCGGAAATTACCTACGAGCAGTACTTC. It translates to CASLAEITYEQYF.